This T cell receptor beta chain was sequenced in a study of response to subunit inactivated influenza vaccine. This CDR3 has 17 amino acids. Germline V gene data show CDR1 as SGHVS and CDR2 as FQNEAQ. The V gene lost 5 bases and the J gene lost 0 bases, with 18 bases spanning the gap. Whole-study results and caveats: Researchers suggested that each seasonal influenza vaccination recruits few new T cells.

TCRdb called the RT-PCR reads again in MiXCR, with one record for every CDR3 protein. The sample contains under 550,000 distinct CDR3 sequences, around 7.9% of which appear only once. In regard to this clonotype: Its specificity is not known.

This clonotype originated in a man between 50 and 69 years old who received an inactivated influenza vaccine. The genes are TRBV7-8 and TRBJ2-3; D not resolved. This sample comprised PBMCs from blood, obtained about 23 months after vaccination. The CDR3 spells CASSILDNTASTDTQYF. CDR3 in DNA: TGTGCCAGCAGCATACTCGACAATACGGCTAGCACAGATACGCAGTATTTT.